Following are 32 T cell receptor beta chains from one sample sequenced in a study of molecular identifiers for immune sequencing clone quantification. TCRdb reprocessed the PCR reads via MiXCR and lists one record per CDR3 protein. This repertoire shows hundreds of thousands of distinct CDR3 sequences, approximately 24% found once; its top ten account for roughly 0.83%. The sample comprised naive CD8+ T cells from blood, with Jurkat cell RNA spiked in. Subset reported: FACS-sorted CD8+CD4-CCR7+CD45RA+ naive T cells. The receptors here all came from a human donor in good health. Some libraries in this study had Jurkat cell RNA spiked in.

The rearrangement joins TRBV27 to TRBJ2-7, with a weak D call TRBD2 (5 bases). This CDR3 spans 13 amino acids. Germline lookup yields CDR1 MNHEY and CDR2 SMNVEV (reference sequence). The ends were cut back, 3 bases at V and 3 bases at J, with 9 bases in the middle. CDR3 coding DNA: TGTGCCAGCAGTTTTACTAGAGACTACGAGCAGTACTTC. It encodes CASSFTRDYEQYF.

This clonotype was seen a few times. The rearrangement uses TRBV19 and TRBJ2-1; no definite D call. The CDR3 contains 15 residues. Deletions cut 3 bases from V and 0 bases from J, with 9 bases between. Germline lookup yields CDR1 LNHDA and CDR2 SQIVND (reference sequence). This CDR3 reads CASSIGTRSYNEQFF. The CDR3, as DNA: TGTGCCAGTAGTATTGGCACCCGCTCCTACAATGAGCAGTTCTTC.

A note on this clonotype: This may come from a read error, since a much larger clone is one base off. The chain carries TRBV19 and TRBJ1-5; D ambiguous. This CDR3 has 15 residues. Germline values: CDR1 LNHDA, CDR2 SQIVND (reference sequence). The CDR3 sequence is CASSTTDGSNRPQHF. CDR3 coding DNA: TGTGCCAGTAGTACAACCGACGGGAGCAATCGGCCCCAGCATTTT.

Many counts were recorded for this clonotype. The chain employs TRBV29-1 and TRBJ2-2; no clear D gene. Trimming cost V 4 bases and J 4 bases, with 10 bases left between them. The length of the CDR3 is 13 residues. The germline V gene has CDR1 SQVTM and CDR2 ANQGSEA. CDR3 in amino acids: CSVGPLGTGELFF. CDR3 nucleotide sequence: TGCAGCGTTGGCCCGTTGGGCACCGGGGAGCTGTTTTTT.

Ten or more counts support this clonotype. V gene TRBV24-1 combines with J gene TRBJ1-5; D gene uncertain. The V end lost 5 bases, the J end lost 0 bases, and 7 bases lay between the germline ends. This CDR3 is built from 14 residues. Germline CDR1 is KGHDR and CDR2 is SFDVKD. The DNA for the CDR3 is TGTGCCACCAGTGGGCCGTATAGCAATCAGCCCCAGCATTTT. Protein: CATSGPYSNQPQHF.

This clonotype was recorded a few times. CDR3 bases: TGTGCCAGCAGTGACCCGGGACTAGCGGAGTACGAGCAGTACTTC. Translated: CASSDPGLAEYEQYF. The chain is built from TRBV28 and TRBJ2-7, with 11 positions matching TRBD2. Germline assignment: CDR1 MDHEN and CDR2 SYDVKM. The CDR3 spans 15 residues. V lost 5 bases and J lost 4; bases outside the gene matches: 7.

This clonotype was picked up many times. The V gene is TRBV28, the J gene TRBJ2-7, with TRBD1 matching 11 bases. The V segment lost 4 bases and the J segment 3 bases; nucleotides outside the gene matches: 8. The CDR3 has 16 residues. Germline CDR1 MDHEN, CDR2 SYDVKM. The CDR3 DNA is TGTGCCAGCAGTTCCCTATCCGGGACAGGGGGCTACGAGCAGTACTTC. As protein: CASSSLSGTGGYEQYF.

In its sample, this clonotype was seen many times. This chain links TRBV20-1 with TRBJ2-7, with 8 bases aligning to TRBD2. This CDR3 region has 14 residues. CDR1 and CDR2 from the germline V gene are DFQATT and SNEGSKA (reference sequence). The trim removed 1 base at V and 6 bases at J, leaving 8 bases unmatched. CDR3 in amino acids: CSARVNPAGGEQYF. The CDR3 DNA follows: TGCAGTGCTAGAGTCAATCCGGCGGGGGGCGAGCAGTACTTC.

As regards this clonotype: A much larger clone lies one base from this, so it may be a read error. CDR3 sequence (DNA): TGTGCCAGCACCCCGGAGAACCTAGATACGCAGTATTTT. It encodes CASTPENLDTQYF. The chain employs TRBV4-2 and TRBJ2-3; D is undetermined. Trimming pared 7 bases from V and 5 bases from J, leaving 13 bases between. This CDR3 is built from 13 residues. Germline V lookup: CDR1 LGHNA, CDR2 YNFKEQ.

Worth noting for this clonotype: A much more abundant neighbour one base away suggests this may be a read error. The CDR3 coding sequence is TGTGCCGGCACCGATGGACTAGCTGCAACCCCCTCTCTCGGGGCCAACGTCCTGACTTTC. Translating gives CAGTDGLAATPSLGANVLTF. V is TRBV6-8 and J is TRBJ2-6; 8 nucleotides line up with TRBD2. Germline lookup yields CDR1 MNHGY and CDR2 SAAAGT. The trim removed 11 bases at V and 4 bases at J, leaving 25 bases unmatched. This CDR3 spans 20 amino acids.

The chain recombines TRBV7-9 with TRBJ2-5, with 8 bases aligning to TRBD2. The CDR3 length is 15 residues. Looked up from germline, CDR1 is SEHNR and CDR2 is FQNEAQ (reference sequence). Unmatched junction bases numbered 10, after V lost 5 bases and J lost 5 bases. The CDR3 nucleotides are TGTGCCAGCAGCCCAGGACTAGCCTCTTGGGAGACCCAGTACTTC. Translation gives CASSPGLASWETQYF.

This clonotype has a single count. The germline gene is not matched at one end of the junction; a read error may be the cause. This CDR3 is CASGYAGNTIYF. CDR3 in DNA: TGTGCCAGCGGTTACGCGGGAAACACCATATATTTT. The chain couples TRBV6-2 or TRBV6-3 to TRBJ1-3; D not resolved. This CDR3 is 12 amino acids long. Germline CDR1 reads MNHEY; CDR2 reads SVGEGT.

Notes on this clonotype: A much larger clone lies one base from this, so it may be a read error. This chain joins TRBV20-1 and TRBJ2-2; the D is unclear. The CDR3 covers 14 residues. CDR1 and CDR2 from the germline V gene are DFQATT and SNEGSKA (reference sequence). V lost 1 base and J 4 bases, leaving 10 bases between the germline ends. CDR3 in DNA: TGCAGTGCTAGAGCGGCGCTGGGCACCGGGGAGCTGTTTTTT. It codes for CSARAALGTGELFF.

The rearrangement links TRBV3-2 to TRBJ2-7; the table's D call of TRBD1 was not tested on the DNA. TRBV3-2 is deemed a pseudogene. This CDR3 is 20 amino acids long. Here the CDR3 reads CASSQESGTNTGGREGEQYF. CDR3 nucleotides: TGTGCCAGCAGCCAAGAATCTGGGACCAATACAGGGGGCAGGGAAGGCGAGCAGTACTTC.

This clonotype was observed a handful of times. The chain uses TRBV12-3 or TRBV12-4 and TRBJ2-3, with D uncertain. Trimming left V 1 base short and J 2 bases short, with 7 bases between. There are 14 residues in the CDR3. The DNA for the CDR3 is TGTGCCAGCAGTTTAGAGGGAATCACAGATACGCAGTATTTT. This translates into CASSLEGITDTQYF.

J is TRBJ2-3 and V is TRBV12-3 or TRBV12-4; D gene uncertain. V lost 6 bases to trimming and J lost 2 bases, with 9 bases between them. This CDR3 comprises 13 residues. CDR3 in DNA: TGTGCCAGCAGGGTCTCTGACACAGATACGCAGTATTTT. It encodes CASRVSDTDTQYF.

This clonotype was recorded at least ten times. V is TRBV9 and J is TRBJ1-3; D uncertain. From germline, CDR1 is SGDLS and CDR2 YYNGEE. The CDR3 sequence is 16 residues long. V was shortened by 3 bases and J by 0 bases, with 13 bases between the two germline ends. The DNA of the CDR3 is TGTGCCAGCAGCGATGAGACCTACAGCTCTGGAAACACCATATATTTT. Amino acids: CASSDETYSSGNTIYF.

This clonotype was seen a handful of times. V is TRBV7-6 and J is TRBJ2-2; TRBD1 or TRBD2 may be the D gene (5 bases each). The length of the CDR3 is 15 residues. V was clipped by 5 bases and J by 4 bases, with 14 bases between them. Germline V gives CDR1 SGHVS, CDR2 FNYEAQ. CDR3 DNA sequence: TGTGCCAGCAGCCTAGGGACGGATGCCACCGGGGAGCTGTTTTTT. It translates to CASSLGTDATGELFF.

At least ten counts were recorded for this clonotype. The chain carries TRBV20-1 and TRBJ2-7; the D gene is possibly TRBD1 (5 bases). Germline CDR1 reads DFQATT; CDR2 reads SNEGSKA (reference sequence). V lost 5 bases to trimming and J lost 1 base, with 15 bases between them. This CDR3 contains 14 residues. The CDR3 protein is CSARLRDLSYEQYF. CDR3 nucleotide sequence: TGCAGTGCTCGTCTCAGGGATTTATCCTACGAGCAGTACTTC.

This clonotype has just a few counts. This CDR3 reads CSAILGTGGDNYGYTF. As DNA, the CDR3 is TGCAGTGCGATTTTGGGGACAGGAGGGGATAACTATGGCTACACCTTC. The chain links TRBV20-1 to TRBJ1-2; 8 nucleotides align to TRBD1. The CDR3 spans 16 residues. Germline V gene data show CDR1 as DFQATT and CDR2 as SNEGSKA (reference sequence). V lost 6 bases to trimming and J lost 1 base; unmatched junction nucleotides: 13.

This clonotype was found a few times. The chain uses TRBV11-3 and TRBJ1-5; D call uncertain. This CDR3 is built from 15 residues. Germline V lookup: CDR1 SGHNT, CDR2 YENEEA. V was clipped by 5 bases and J by 1 base, with 12 bases between them. The CDR3 loop is CASSRIGESNQPQHF. Here the CDR3 DNA reads TGTGCCAGCAGCCGAATTGGGGAGAGCAATCAGCCCCAGCATTTT.

This clonotype was observed a few times. The chain joins TRBV15 to TRBJ2-1; D remains ambiguous. The germline CDR1 and CDR2 sequences are LNHNV and YYDKDF (reference sequence). Trimming cost V 3 bases and J 6 bases, with 6 bases left between them. This CDR3 spans 12 amino acids. The CDR3 DNA is TGTGCCACCAGCAGTGGGCCCAATGAGCAGTTCTTC. Translated, it gives CATSSGPNEQFF.

This clonotype was observed a few times. The chain is built from TRBV7-2 and TRBJ1-2; D unclear. CDR1 SGHTA and CDR2 FQGNSA come from the germline V gene. Trimming shortened V by 1 base and J by 3 bases, and 9 bases separated the two germline ends. The CDR3 has 14 residues. The CDR3 nucleotides read TGTGCCAGCAGCTTAGGATACGGGGACTATGGCTACACCTTC. This sequence encodes CASSLGYGDYGYTF.

This clonotype was observed many times. This chain links TRBV3-1 with TRBJ1-5; a weak D match, TRBD1 (5 bases). V was shortened by 4 bases and J by 4 bases, with 11 bases between the two germline ends. The CDR3 extends over 14 amino acids. Germline V lookup: CDR1 LGHDT, CDR2 YNNKEL (reference sequence). This CDR3 is CASSRGTANQPQHF. The CDR3 bases are TGTGCCAGCAGCCGAGGGACTGCTAATCAGCCCCAGCATTTT.

This clonotype has a count of ten or more. The rearrangement links TRBV27 to TRBJ2-2; D not resolved. CDR1 is MNHEY, CDR2 SMNVEV, per germline (reference sequence). V lost 5 bases and J 1 base, leaving 14 bases between the germline ends. This CDR3 is 16 amino acids long. DNA for the CDR3: TGTGCCAGCAGTCCTCAGACGGAGTGGAACACCGGGGAGCTGTTTTTT. Protein: CASSPQTEWNTGELFF.

The rearrangement uses TRBV30 and TRBJ1-2; D is ambiguous. The CDR3 runs to 12 residues. The V end was cut by 5 bases, the J end by 4 bases, with 11 bases between. The germline V gene encodes CDR1 GTSNPN and CDR2 SVGIG (reference sequence). The CDR3 nucleotides are TGTGCCTGGGGGAGAGGAGCCTATGGCTACACCTTC. It yields the protein CAWGRGAYGYTF.

The genes are TRBV3-1 and TRBJ1-1; D uncertain. V was cut by 6 bases and J by 0 bases, with 8 bases left in between. This CDR3 comprises 13 residues. The germline CDR1 and CDR2 sequences are LGHDT and YNNKEL (reference sequence). The CDR3 DNA reads TGTGCCAGCAGACAGACCATGAACACTGAAGCTTTCTTT. Translation gives CASRQTMNTEAFF. Looking up the rest from reference TRBV3-1 and TRBJ1-1 gives the full variable domain: DTAVSQTPKYLVTQMGNDKSIKCEQNLGHDTMYWYKQDSKKFLKIMFSYNNKELIINETVPNRFSPKSPDKAHLNLHINSLELGDSAVYFCASRQTMNTEAFFGQGTRLTVV.

This clonotype came up many times. V usage is TRBV5-6 and J usage is TRBJ1-1; D is possibly TRBD1 (5 bases). Trimming stripped 0 bases from V and 4 bases from J, with 10 bases between. The CDR3 loop spans 14 amino acids. Germline values: CDR1 SGHDT, CDR2 YYEEEE. CDR3 coding DNA: TGTGCCAGCAGCTTGGAGGGGTTGCCCACTGAAGCTTTCTTT. This gives the protein CASSLEGLPTEAFF.

This clonotype was recorded at least ten times. The chain employs TRBV6-5 and TRBJ2-5; TRBD1 might be the D (6 bases). Germline CDR1 reads MNHEY; CDR2 reads SVGAGI. There are 15 residues in the CDR3. V lost 0 bases and J 5 bases, leaving 13 bases between the germline ends. The CDR3 bases are TGTGCCAGCAGTTACTCGACAGGCGTGACCGAGACCCAGTACTTC. This encodes CASSYSTGVTETQYF.

The J gene is TRBJ1-2, the V gene TRBV20-1, with a possible D match to TRBD1 (5 bases). The CDR3 is 13 amino acids. Trimming removed 1 base at V and 3 bases at J, with 9 bases between. CDR1 DFQATT and CDR2 SNEGSKA come from the germline V gene (reference sequence). In DNA, the CDR3 is TGCAGTGCTAGAGGGGTCAGGGACTATGGCTACACCTTC. Protein product: CSARGVRDYGYTF.

This clonotype was observed many times. J is TRBJ2-3 and V is TRBV27, with TRBD2 identical over 7 bases. Germline V lookup: CDR1 MNHEY, CDR2 SMNVEV (reference sequence). The CDR3 is made up of 16 amino acids. V lost 2 bases and J lost 4; bases outside the gene matches: 9. The CDR3 nucleotides read TGTGCCAGCAGTTTAGTAGCGGGTAACGAGGCAGATACGCAGTATTTT. Translation: CASSLVAGNEADTQYF.

This clonotype was detected only a few times. A read error may account for a junction end that differs from germline. This chain connects TRBV9 to TRBJ1-5; D is perhaps TRBD1 (6 bases). Germline CDR1 reads SGDLS; CDR2 reads YYNGEE. The CDR3 spans 14 residues. CDR3 coding DNA: TGTGCCAGCAGCGTAGTGGGGGGCAATGAGCCCCAGCATTTT. Amino acid sequence: CASSVVGGNEPQHF.